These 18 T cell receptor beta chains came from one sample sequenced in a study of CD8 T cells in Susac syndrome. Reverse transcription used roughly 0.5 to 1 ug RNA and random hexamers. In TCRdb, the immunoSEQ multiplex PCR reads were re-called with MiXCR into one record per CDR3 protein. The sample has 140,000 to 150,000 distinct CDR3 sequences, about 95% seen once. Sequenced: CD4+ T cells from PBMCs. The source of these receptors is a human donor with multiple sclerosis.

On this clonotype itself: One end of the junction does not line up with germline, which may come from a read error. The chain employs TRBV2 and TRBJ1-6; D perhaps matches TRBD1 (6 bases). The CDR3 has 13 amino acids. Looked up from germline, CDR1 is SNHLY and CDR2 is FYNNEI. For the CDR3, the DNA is TGTGCCACCAGTCGAGACAGGAATTCACCCCTCCACTTT. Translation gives CATSRDRNSPLHF.

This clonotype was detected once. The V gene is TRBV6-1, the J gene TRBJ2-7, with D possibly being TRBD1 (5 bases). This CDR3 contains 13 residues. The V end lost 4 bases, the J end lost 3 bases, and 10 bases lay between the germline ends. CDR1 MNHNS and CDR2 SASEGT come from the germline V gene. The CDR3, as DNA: TGTGCCAGCAGTGTACAGGCGTACTACGAGCAGTACTTC. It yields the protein CASSVQAYYEQYF.

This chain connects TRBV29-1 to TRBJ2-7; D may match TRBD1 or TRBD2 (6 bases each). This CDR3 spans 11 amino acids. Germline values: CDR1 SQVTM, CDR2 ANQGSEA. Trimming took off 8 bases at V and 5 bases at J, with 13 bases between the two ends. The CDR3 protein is CSHGGQDEQYF. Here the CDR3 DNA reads TGCAGCCATGGGGGGCAAGACGAGCAGTACTTC.

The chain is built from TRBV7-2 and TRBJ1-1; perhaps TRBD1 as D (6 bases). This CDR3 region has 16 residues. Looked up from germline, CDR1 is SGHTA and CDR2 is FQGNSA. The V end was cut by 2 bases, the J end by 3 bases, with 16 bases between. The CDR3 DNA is TGTGCCAGCAGCTTACAGGGGATAATTATGGACACTGAAGCTTTCTTT. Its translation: CASSLQGIIMDTEAFF.

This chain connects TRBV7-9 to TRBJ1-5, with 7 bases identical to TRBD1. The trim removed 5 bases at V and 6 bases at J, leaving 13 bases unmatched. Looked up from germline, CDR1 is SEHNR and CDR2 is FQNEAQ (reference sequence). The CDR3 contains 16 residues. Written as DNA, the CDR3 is TGTGCCAGCAGCCACGACAGGGCTAGGCTGGGTCAGCCCCAGCATTTT. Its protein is CASSHDRARLGQPQHF.

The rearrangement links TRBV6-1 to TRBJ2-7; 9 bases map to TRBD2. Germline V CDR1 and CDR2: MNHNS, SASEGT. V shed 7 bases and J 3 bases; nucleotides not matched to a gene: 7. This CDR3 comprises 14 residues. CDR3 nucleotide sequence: TGTGCCAGCACTGGGCGGGAGGGCCGCTACGAGCAGTACTTC. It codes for CASTGREGRYEQYF.

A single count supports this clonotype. CDR3: CATSPLAGGPIEQYF. The CDR3, as DNA: TGTGCCACCAGCCCCCTAGCGGGGGGGCCCATCGAGCAGTACTTC. This chain uses TRBV15 with TRBJ2-7, with 12 nucleotides matching TRBD2. The junction had 8 bases not matched to a gene; V was cut back by 5 bases and J by 6 bases. Germline CDR1 LNHNV, CDR2 YYDKDF (reference sequence). The CDR3 has 15 residues.

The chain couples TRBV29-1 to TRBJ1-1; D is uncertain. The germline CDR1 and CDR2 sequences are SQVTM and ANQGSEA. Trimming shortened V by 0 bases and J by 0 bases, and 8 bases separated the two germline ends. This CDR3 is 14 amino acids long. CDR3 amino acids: CSVEDLTVNTEAFF. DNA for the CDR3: TGCAGCGTTGAAGATCTGACGGTGAACACTGAAGCTTTCTTT.

CDR3 in amino acids: CSATGPSGNTIYF. The CDR3 DNA follows: TGCAGTGCTACGGGGCCCTCTGGAAACACCATATATTTT. V usage is TRBV20-1 and J usage is TRBJ1-3; D perhaps matches TRBD1 (5 bases). This CDR3 has 13 amino acids. Germline V gene lookup returns CDR1 DFQATT and CDR2 SNEGSKA (reference sequence). The V end lost 4 bases, the J end lost 0 bases, and 7 bases lay between the germline ends.

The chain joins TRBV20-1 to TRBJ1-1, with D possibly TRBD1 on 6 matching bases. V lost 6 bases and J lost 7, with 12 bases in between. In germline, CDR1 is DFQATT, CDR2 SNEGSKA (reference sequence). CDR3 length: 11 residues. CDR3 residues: CSARGLGEAFF. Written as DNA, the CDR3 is TGCAGTGCGCGGGGGCTCGGTGAAGCTTTCTTT.

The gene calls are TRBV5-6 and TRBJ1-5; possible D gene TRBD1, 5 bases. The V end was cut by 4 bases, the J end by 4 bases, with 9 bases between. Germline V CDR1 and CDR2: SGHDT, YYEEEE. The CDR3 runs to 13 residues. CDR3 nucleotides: TGTGCCAGCAGCGGGGGAAAGAATCAGCCCCAGCATTTT. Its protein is CASSGGKNQPQHF.

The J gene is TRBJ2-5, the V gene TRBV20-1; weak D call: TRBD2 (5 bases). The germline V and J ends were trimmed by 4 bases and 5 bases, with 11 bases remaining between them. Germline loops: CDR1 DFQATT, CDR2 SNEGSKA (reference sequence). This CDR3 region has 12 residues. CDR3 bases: TGCAGTGCTACGGGGATGCGTGAGACCCAGTACTTC. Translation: CSATGMRETQYF.

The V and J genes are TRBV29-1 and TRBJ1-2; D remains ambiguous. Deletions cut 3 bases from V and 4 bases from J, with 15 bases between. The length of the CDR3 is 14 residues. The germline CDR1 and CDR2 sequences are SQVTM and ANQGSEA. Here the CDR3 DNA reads TGCAGCGTTGATCGGCGACGGACTATCTATGGCTACACCTTC. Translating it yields CSVDRRRTIYGYTF.

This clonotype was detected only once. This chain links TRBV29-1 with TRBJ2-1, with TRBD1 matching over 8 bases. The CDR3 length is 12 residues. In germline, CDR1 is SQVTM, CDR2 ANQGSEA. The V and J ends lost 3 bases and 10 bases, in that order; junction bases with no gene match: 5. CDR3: CSVEGQVREQFF. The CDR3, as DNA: TGCAGCGTTGAGGGACAGGTGAGAGAGCAGTTCTTC.

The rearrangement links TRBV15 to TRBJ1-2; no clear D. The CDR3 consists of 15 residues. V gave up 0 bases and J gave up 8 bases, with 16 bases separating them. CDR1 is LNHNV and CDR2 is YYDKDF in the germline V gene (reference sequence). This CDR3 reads CATSRDLGNSAGYTF. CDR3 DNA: TGTGCCACCAGCAGAGATCTGGGCAACTCGGCAGGCTACACCTTC.

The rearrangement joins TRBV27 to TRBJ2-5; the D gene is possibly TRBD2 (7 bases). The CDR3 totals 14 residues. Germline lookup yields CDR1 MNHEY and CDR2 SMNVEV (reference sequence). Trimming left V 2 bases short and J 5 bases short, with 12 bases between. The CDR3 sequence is CASSLRGGAETQYF. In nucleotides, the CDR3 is TGTGCCAGCAGTTTAAGGGGGGGCGCGGAGACCCAGTACTTC.

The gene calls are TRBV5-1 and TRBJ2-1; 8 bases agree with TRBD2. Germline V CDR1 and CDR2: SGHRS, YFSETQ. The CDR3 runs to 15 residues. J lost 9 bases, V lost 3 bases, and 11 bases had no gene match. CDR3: CASSSLGGGGTEQFF. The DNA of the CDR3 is TGCGCCAGCAGCTCCCTAGGCGGCGGGGGGACTGAGCAGTTCTTC. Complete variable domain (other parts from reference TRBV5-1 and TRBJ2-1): KAGVTQTPRYLIKTRGQQVTLSCSPISGHRSVSWYQQTPGQGLQFLFEYFSETQRNKGNFPGRFSGRQFSNSRSEMNVSTLELGDSALYLCASSSLGGGGTEQFFGPGTRLTVL.

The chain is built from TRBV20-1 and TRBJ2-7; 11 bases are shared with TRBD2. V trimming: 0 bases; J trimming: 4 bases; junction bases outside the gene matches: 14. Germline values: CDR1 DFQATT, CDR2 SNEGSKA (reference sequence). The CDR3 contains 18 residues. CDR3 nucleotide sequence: TGCAGTGCTAGAGATAAGAGACTAGCGGGAATTCGGGCATACGAGCAGTACTTC. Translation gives CSARDKRLAGIRAYEQYF.